This T cell receptor (beta chain) was sequenced for a study of T cell changes during pregnancy in multiple sclerosis (dated by TCRdb to between 2017 and 2020). Describing the broader study: Changes in the T cell repertoire over the course of pregnancy were examined in this study in women with multiple sclerosis.

Its CDR3 holds 13 amino acids, cysteine through phenylalanine. Just the 39-base CDR3 DNA is kept, in frame starting at base 1. A distance of 6 bases separates the germline ends of V and J, which lose 2 bases and 4 bases respectively. CDR1 and CDR2, per the germline V gene (reference sequence), are MNHEY and SMNVEV. The method behind the library was the immunoSEQ multiplex PCR assay. This immuneACCESS table, as held by TCRdb, lists in-frame sequences with V and J called but not all clones. Of the missing ones, under half trace to an unresolved V gene in checked studies; the others have no known cause. The sample table shows 85,000 to 100,000 clones, and 75% to 95% are seen once. The ten largest clones take up approximately 0.97% of the sample. A note on this clone: This clone's antigen is unknown. The record has no base qualities; no much larger clone is one base away.

The sequence links TRBV27 to TRBJ1-5, with the D gene call left open. This TCR came from a female donor with multiple sclerosis, enrolled in a pregnancy study. The specimen was peripheral blood, collected before pregnancy. The nucleotide sequence reads as follows: TGTGCCAGCAGTTTACGGGAAAATCAGCCCCAGCATTTT. Its translation is CASSLRENQPQHF.